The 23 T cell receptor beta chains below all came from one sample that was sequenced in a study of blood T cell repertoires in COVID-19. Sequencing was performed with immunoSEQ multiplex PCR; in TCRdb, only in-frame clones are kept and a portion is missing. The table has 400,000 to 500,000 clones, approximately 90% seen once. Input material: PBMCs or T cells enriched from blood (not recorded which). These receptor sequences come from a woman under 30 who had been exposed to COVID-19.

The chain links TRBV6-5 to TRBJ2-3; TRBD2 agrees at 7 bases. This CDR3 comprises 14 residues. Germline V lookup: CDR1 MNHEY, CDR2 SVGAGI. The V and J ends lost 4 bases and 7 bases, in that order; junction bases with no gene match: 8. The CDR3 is CASSLPAGVNTQYF. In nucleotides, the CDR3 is TGTGCCAGCAGTTTACCGGCGGGAGTTAATACGCAGTATTTT.

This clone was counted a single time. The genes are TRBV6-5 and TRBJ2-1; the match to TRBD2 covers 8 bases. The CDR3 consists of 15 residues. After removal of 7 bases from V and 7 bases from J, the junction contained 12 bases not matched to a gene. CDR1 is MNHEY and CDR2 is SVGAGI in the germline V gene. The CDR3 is CASKRGTVPGNEQFF. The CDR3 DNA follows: TGTGCCAGCAAGCGGGGGACCGTACCTGGTAATGAGCAGTTCTTC.

The CDR3 here is CASSPNVAGGASSYEQYF. The DNA for the CDR3 is TGTGCCAGCTCACCCAATGTAGCGGGGGGGGCCAGCTCCTACGAGCAGTACTTC. The genes are TRBV18 and TRBJ2-7, with 11 bases identical to TRBD2. J lost 0 bases, V lost 3 bases, and 10 bases had no gene match. The germline V gene has CDR1 KGHSH and CDR2 LQKENI. This CDR3 is built from 18 residues.

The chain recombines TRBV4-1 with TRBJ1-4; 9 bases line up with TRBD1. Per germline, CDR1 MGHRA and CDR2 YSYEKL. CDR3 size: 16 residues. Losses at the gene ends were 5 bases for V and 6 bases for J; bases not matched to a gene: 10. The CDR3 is CASSAGQGGSDEKLFF. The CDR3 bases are TGCGCCAGCAGCGCGGGACAGGGAGGTTCCGATGAAAAACTGTTTTTT.

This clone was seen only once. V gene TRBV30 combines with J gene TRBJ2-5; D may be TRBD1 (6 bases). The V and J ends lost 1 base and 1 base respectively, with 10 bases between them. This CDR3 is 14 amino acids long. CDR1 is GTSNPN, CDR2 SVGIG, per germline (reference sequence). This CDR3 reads CAWSGGTSQETQYF. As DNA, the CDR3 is TGTGCCTGGAGTGGTGGGACAAGCCAAGAGACCCAGTACTTC.

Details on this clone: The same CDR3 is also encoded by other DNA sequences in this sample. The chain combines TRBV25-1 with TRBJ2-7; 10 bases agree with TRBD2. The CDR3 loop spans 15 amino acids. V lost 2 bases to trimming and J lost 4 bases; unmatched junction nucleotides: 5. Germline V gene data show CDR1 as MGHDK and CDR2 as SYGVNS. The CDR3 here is CASSERTSGLYEQYF. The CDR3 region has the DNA TGTGCCAGCAGTGAACGGACTAGCGGACTTTACGAGCAGTACTTC.

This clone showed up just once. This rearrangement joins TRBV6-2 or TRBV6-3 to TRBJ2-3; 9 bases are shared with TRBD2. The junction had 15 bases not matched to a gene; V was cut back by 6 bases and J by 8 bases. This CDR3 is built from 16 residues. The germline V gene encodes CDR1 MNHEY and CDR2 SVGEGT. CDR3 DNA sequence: TGTGCCAGCAGCAATGGAGCGGGGGGCTTGCTGGGTACGCAGTATTTT. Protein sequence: CASSNGAGGLLGTQYF.

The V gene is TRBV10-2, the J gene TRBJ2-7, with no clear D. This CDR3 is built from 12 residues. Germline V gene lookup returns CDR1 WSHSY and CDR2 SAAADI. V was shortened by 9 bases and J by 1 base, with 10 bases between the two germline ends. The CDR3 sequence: CASQSKSYEQYF. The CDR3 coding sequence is TGCGCCAGTCAGTCAAAATCCTACGAGCAGTACTTC.

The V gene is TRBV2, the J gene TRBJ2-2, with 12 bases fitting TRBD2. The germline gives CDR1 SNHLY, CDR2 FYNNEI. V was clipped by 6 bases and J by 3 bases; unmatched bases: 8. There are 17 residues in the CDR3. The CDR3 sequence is CASRGQRLAGDTGELFF. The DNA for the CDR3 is TGTGCCAGCAGGGGACAGAGACTAGCGGGGGACACCGGGGAGCTGTTTTTT.

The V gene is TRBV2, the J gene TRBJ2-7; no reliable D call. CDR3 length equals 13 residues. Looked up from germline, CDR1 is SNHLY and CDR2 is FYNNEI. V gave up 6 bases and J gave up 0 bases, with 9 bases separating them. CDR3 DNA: TGTGCCAGCAGGGCAGGCAGCTCCTACGAGCAGTACTTC. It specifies CASRAGSSYEQYF.

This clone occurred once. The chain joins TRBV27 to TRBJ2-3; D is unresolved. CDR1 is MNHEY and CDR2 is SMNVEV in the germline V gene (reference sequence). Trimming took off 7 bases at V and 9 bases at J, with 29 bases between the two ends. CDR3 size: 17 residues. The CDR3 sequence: CASKTPLNDPLTGTQYF. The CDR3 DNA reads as TGTGCCAGCAAAACCCCCTTAAATGACCCCCTGACTGGGACGCAGTATTTT.

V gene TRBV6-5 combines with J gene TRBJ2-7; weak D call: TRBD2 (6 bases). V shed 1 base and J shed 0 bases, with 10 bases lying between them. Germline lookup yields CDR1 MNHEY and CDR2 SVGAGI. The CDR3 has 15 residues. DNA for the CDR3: TGTGCCAGCAGTTACTTTGGGGGGAGCTCCTACGAGCAGTACTTC. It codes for CASSYFGGSSYEQYF.

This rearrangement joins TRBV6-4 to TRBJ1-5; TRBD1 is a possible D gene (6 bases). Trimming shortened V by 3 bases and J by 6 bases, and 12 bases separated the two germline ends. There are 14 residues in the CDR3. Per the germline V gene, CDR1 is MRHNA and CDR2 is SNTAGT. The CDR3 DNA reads TGTGCCAGCAGTGAAACAGGGATTGGTCAGCCCCAGCATTTT. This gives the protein CASSETGIGQPQHF.

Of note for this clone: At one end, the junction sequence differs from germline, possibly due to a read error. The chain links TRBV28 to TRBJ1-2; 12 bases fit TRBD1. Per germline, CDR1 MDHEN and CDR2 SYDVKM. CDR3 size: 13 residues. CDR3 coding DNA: TGTGCCAGCACCTATGAAGGGGACAGGGGGCCACTCTTT. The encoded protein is CASTYEGDRGPLF.

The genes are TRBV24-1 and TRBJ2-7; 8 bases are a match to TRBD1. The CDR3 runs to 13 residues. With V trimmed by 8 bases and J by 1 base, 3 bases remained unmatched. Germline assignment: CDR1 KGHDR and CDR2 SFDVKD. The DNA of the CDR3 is TGTGCCACCACCAGGGGGCATTCCTACGAGCAGTACTTC. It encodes CATTRGHSYEQYF.

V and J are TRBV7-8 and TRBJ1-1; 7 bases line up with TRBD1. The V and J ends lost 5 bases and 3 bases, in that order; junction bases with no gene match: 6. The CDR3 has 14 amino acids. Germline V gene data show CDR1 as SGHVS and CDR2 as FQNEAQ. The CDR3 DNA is TGTGCCAGCAGCGTACAGGGGTGGGACACTGAAGCTTTCTTT. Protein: CASSVQGWDTEAFF.

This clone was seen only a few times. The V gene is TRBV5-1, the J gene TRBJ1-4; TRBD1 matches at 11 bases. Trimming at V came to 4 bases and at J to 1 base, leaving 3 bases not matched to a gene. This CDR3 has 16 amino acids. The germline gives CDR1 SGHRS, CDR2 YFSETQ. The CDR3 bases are TGCGCCAGCAGCCAGGGACAGGGGGTAACTAATGAAAAACTGTTTTTT. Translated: CASSQGQGVTNEKLFF.

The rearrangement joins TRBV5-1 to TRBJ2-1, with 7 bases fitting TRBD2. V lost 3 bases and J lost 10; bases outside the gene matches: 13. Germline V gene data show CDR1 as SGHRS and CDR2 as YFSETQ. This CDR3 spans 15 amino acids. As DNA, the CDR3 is TGCGCCAGCAGCTGGGTAGCGGGTGGGGTCTCGGAGCAGTTCTTC. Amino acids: CASSWVAGGVSEQFF.

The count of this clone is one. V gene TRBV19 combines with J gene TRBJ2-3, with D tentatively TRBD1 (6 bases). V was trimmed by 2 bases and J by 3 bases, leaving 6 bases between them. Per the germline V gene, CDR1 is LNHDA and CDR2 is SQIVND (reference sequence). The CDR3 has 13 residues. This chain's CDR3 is CASSIQGTDTQYF. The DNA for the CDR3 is TGTGCCAGTAGTATACAGGGGACAGATACGCAGTATTTT. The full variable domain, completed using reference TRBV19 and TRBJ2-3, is DGGITQSPKYLFRKEGQNVTLSCEQNLNHDAMYWYRQDPGQGLRLIYYSQIVNDFQKGDIAEGYSVSREKKESFPLTVTSAQKNPTAFYLCASSIQGTDTQYFGPGTRLTVL.

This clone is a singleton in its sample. The CDR3 spells CATPDQLGGKLFF. The CDR3 nucleotides are TGTGCCACTCCCGACCAGTTAGGGGGAAAACTGTTTTTT. This chain uses TRBV6-5 with TRBJ1-4; D perhaps matches TRBD1 (6 bases). Germline V gene data show CDR1 as MNHEY and CDR2 as SVGAGI. The CDR3 is made up of 13 amino acids. Trimming left V 10 bases short and J 10 bases short, with 19 bases between.

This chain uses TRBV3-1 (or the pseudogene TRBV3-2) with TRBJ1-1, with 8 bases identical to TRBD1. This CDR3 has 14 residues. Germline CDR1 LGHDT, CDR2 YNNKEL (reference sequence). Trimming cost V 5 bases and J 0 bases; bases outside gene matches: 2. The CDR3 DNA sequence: TGTGCCAGCAGCTCGGGACAGGTGAACACTGAAGCTTTCTTT. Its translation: CASSSGQVNTEAFF.

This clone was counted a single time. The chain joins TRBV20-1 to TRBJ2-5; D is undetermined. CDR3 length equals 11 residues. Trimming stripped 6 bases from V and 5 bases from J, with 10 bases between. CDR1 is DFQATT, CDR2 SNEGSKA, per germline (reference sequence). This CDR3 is CSATIGETQYF. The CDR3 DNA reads TGCAGTGCCACTATTGGGGAGACCCAGTACTTC.

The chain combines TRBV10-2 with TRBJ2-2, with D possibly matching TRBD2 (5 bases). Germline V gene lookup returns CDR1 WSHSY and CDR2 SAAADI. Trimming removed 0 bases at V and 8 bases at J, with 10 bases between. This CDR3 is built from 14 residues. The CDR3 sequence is CASSESPSPGELFF. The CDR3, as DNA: TGCGCCAGCAGTGAGTCCCCTAGCCCGGGGGAGCTGTTTTTT.